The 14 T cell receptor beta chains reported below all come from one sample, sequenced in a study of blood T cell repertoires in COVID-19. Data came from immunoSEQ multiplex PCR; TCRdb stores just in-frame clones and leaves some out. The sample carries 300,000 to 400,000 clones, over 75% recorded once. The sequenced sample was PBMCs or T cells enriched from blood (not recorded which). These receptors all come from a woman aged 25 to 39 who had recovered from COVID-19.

The DNA of the CDR3 is TGTGCCAGCACCGAACGTACAGGACCTAATCTGTTTTTT. The encoded protein is CASTERTGPNLFF. The genes are TRBV12-3 or TRBV12-4 and TRBJ1-4, with a tentative D call TRBD1 (5 bases). Trimming pared 7 bases from V and 14 bases from J, leaving 20 bases between. The CDR3 totals 13 residues.

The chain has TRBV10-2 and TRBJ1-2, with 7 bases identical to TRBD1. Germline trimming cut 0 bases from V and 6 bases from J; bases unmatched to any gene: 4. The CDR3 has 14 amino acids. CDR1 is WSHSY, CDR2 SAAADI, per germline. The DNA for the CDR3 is TGCGCCAGCAGTGAGTCGGTAGGGGGCAATGGCTACACCTTC. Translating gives CASSESVGGNGYTF.

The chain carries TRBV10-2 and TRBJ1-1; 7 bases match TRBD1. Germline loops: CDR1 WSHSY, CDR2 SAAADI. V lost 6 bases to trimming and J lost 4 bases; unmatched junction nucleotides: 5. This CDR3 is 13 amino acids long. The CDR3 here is CASSGQAGTEAFF. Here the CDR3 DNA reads TGCGCCAGCAGCGGACAGGCGGGCACTGAAGCTTTCTTT.

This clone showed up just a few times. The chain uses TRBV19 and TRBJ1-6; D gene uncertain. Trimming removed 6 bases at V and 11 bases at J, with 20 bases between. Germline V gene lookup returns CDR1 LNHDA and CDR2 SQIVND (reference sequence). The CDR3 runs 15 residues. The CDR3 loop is CASRRSGERRAPLHF. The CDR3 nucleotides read TGTGCCAGTAGGCGGAGTGGGGAGCGAAGGGCACCCCTCCACTTT.

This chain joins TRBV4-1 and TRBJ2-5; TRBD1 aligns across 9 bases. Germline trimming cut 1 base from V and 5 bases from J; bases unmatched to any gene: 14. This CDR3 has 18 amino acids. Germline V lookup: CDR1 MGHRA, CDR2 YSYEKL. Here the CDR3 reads CASSQGFGGTGLPETQYF. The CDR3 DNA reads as TGCGCCAGCAGCCAAGGCTTCGGAGGGACAGGGTTGCCGGAGACCCAGTACTTC.

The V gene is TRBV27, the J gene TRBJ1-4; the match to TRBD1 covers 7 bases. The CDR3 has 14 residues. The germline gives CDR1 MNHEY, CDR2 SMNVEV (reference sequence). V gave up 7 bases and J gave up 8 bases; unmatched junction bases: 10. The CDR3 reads CASTTDRSSEKLFF. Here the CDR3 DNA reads TGTGCCAGCACCACGGACAGGTCTAGCGAAAAACTGTTTTTT.

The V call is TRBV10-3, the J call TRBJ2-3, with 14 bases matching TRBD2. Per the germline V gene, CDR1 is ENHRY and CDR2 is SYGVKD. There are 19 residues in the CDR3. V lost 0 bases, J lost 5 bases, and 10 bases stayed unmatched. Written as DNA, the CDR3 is TGTGCCATCAGTGAGTCGTGGATTGGGACTAGCGGGGGAGTAGATACGCAGTATTTT. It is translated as CAISESWIGTSGGVDTQYF.

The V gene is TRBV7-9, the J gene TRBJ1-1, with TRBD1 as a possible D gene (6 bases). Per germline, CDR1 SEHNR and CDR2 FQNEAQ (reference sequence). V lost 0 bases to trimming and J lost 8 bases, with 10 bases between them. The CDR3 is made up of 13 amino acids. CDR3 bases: TGTGCCAGCAGCTTAGCCACAGGGAAAGAAGCTTTCTTT. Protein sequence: CASSLATGKEAFF.

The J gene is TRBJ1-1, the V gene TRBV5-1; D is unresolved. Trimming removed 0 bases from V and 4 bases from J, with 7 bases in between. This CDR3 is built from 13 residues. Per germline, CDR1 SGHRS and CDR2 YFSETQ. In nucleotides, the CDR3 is TGCGCCAGCAGCTTGGACGTCAGCACTGAAGCTTTCTTT. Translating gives CASSLDVSTEAFF.

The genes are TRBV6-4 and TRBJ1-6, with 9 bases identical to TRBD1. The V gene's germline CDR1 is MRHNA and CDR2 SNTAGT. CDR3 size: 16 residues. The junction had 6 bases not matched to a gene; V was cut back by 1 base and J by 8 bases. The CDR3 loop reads CASSDFQQGAYSPLHF. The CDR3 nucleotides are TGTGCCAGCAGTGACTTTCAACAGGGGGCTTATTCACCCCTCCACTTT.

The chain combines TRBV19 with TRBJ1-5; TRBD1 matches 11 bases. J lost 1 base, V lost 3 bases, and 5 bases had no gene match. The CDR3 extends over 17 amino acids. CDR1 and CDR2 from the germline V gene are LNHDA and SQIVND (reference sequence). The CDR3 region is CASSIRTGGVSNQPQHF. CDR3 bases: TGTGCCAGTAGTATCCGGACAGGGGGCGTGAGCAATCAGCCCCAGCATTTT. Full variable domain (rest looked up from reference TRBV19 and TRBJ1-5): DGGITQSPKYLFRKEGQNVTLSCEQNLNHDAMYWYRQDPGQGLRLIYYSQIVNDFQKGDIAEGYSVSREKKESFPLTVTSAQKNPTAFYLCASSIRTGGVSNQPQHFGDGTRLSIL.

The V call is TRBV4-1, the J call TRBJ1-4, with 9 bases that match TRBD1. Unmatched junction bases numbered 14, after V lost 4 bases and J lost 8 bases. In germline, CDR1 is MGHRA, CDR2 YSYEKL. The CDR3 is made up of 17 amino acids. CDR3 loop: CASSPTGGDGRNEKLFF. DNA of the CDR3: TGCGCCAGCAGCCCTACAGGGGGCGATGGTCGCAACGAAAAACTGTTTTTT.

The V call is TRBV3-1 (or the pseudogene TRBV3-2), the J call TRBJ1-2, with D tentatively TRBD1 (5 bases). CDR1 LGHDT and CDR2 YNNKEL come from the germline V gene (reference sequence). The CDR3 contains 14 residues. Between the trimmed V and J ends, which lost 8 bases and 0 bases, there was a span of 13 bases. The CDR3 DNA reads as TGTGCCAGCCGATTCGGGGGAGCTAACTATGGCTACACCTTC. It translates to CASRFGGANYGYTF.

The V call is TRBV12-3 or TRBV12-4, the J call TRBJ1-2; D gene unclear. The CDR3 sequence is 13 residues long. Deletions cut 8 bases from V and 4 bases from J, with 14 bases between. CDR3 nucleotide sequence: TGTGCCAGCCCCCCGGCAGGTCGCTATGGCTACACCTTC. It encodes CASPPAGRYGYTF.